These 12 T cell receptor beta chains share one sample of origin, sequenced in a study of blood T cell repertoires in COVID-19 (TCRdb year 2020). Library preparation used the immunoSEQ multiplex PCR assay. Here the immuneACCESS table is served through TCRdb, limited to in-frame sequences with V and J called. Missing clones are a known gap in these copies; in checked studies unresolved V genes cover under half, and the rest lacks a known reason. The sample table holds 80,000 to 95,000 clones, of which 75% to 90% were seen once. 3% of the sample goes to the ten largest clones. The source material was peripheral blood. The receptors stem from a woman aged 45-59 years with active or convalescent COVID-19.

The J gene is TRBJ1-6, the V gene TRBV30; D might be TRBD1 (5 bases). CDR1 and CDR2 (germline): GTSNPN, SVGIG (reference sequence). CDR3 size: 13 residues. V was trimmed by 4 bases and J by 9 bases, leaving 13 bases between them. The DNA of the CDR3 is TGTGCCTGGATTGGCAGGGAGGGTTCACCCCTCCACTTT. Translated, it gives CAWIGREGSPLHF.

As DNA, the CDR3 is TGTGCCAGCAGTTTATACCGAGGGGAAAAACTGTTTTTT. Its translation: CASSLYRGEKLFF. The V gene is TRBV12-3 or TRBV12-4, the J gene TRBJ1-4; D gene uncertain. With 2 bases removed from V and 8 bases from J, the gap between germline ends came to 9 bases. This CDR3 is built from 13 residues.

The chain carries TRBV6-5 and TRBJ2-7, with TRBD1 matching 7 bases. The CDR3 contains 16 residues. Germline CDR1 and CDR2: MNHEY and SVGAGI. Losses at the gene ends were 0 bases for V and 4 bases for J; bases not matched to a gene: 9. CDR3 sequence: CASSYSVLPGQYEQYF. CDR3 nucleotide sequence: TGTGCCAGCAGTTACTCAGTATTACCGGGACAGTACGAGCAGTACTTC.

This chain joins TRBV20-1 and TRBJ2-7, with a possible D match to TRBD2 (6 bases). Trimming removed 5 bases at V and 3 bases at J, with 8 bases between. Germline CDR1 is DFQATT and CDR2 is SNEGSKA (reference sequence). The CDR3 is 11 residues long. CDR3 in DNA: TGCAGTGCTTCGGGAGACTACGAGCAGTACTTC. Translation gives CSASGDYEQYF.

The chain has TRBV10-3 and TRBJ1-2; 8 bases map to TRBD1. The germline V gene has CDR1 ENHRY and CDR2 SYGVKD. The CDR3 runs to 13 residues. Trimming took 10 bases from V and 4 from J; bases not matched to a gene: 8. Written as DNA, the CDR3 is TGTGCCACCCTAGACAGGGGAGTCTATGGCTACACCTTC. The encoded protein is CATLDRGVYGYTF.

This sequence joins TRBV2 and TRBJ2-3; 8 positions match TRBD2. The ends lost 6 bases at V and 6 bases at J; junction bases unmatched: 8. Germline-derived CDR1 and CDR2 are SNHLY and FYNNEI. This CDR3 has 14 residues. The CDR3 reads CASRPGLVSDTQYF. In DNA form, the CDR3 reads TGTGCCAGCAGGCCGGGACTAGTTTCGGATACGCAGTATTTT.

The CDR3 DNA follows: TGTGCCAGCAGCTTAGGGACAGGGAAGGAGACCCAGTACTTC. It specifies CASSLGTGKETQYF. The J gene is TRBJ2-5, the V gene TRBV13; 7 positions match TRBD1. This CDR3 is 14 amino acids long. With V trimmed by 0 bases and J by 5 bases, 3 bases remained unmatched. Germline V lookup: CDR1 PRHDT, CDR2 FYEKMQ (reference sequence).

The chain links TRBV12-5 to TRBJ2-1; 8 bases map to TRBD2. Germline loops: CDR1 LGHNT, CDR2 FRNRAP. J lost 5 bases, V lost 7 bases, and 13 bases had no gene match. The CDR3 loop spans 16 amino acids. The CDR3 nucleotides are TGTGCTAGTGCGTCGGAACCGGGACTAGGGAACAATGAGCAGTTCTTC. This gives the protein CASASEPGLGNNEQFF. The variable domain in full, with the rest retrieved from reference TRBV12-5 and TRBJ2-1, is DARVTQTPRHKVTEMGQEVTMRCQPILGHNTVFWYRQTMMQGLELLAYFRNRAPLDDSGMPKDRFSAEMPDATLATLKIQPSEPRDSAVYFCASASEPGLGNNEQFFGPGTRLTVL.

This rearrangement joins TRBV4-1 to TRBJ2-7; 8 nucleotides agree with TRBD1. This CDR3 has 14 residues. With 4 bases clipped from V and 0 bases from J, the junction kept 2 bases outside the gene matches. Germline V gene data show CDR1 as MGHRA and CDR2 as YSYEKL. The DNA of the CDR3 is TGCGCCAGCAGCCGACAGGGGAGCTCCTACGAGCAGTACTTC. Translated: CASSRQGSSYEQYF.

The chain is built from TRBV13 and TRBJ2-1, with 10 bases aligning to TRBD2. V shed 0 bases, J shed 4 bases, and the junction held 0 bases outside the gene matches. There are 15 residues in the CDR3. CDR1 is PRHDT, CDR2 FYEKMQ, per germline (reference sequence). CDR3 region: CASSLGSGGYNEQFF. CDR3 coding DNA: TGTGCCAGCAGCTTAGGTAGCGGGGGGTACAATGAGCAGTTCTTC.

The chain has TRBV6-1 and TRBJ1-2; D is perhaps TRBD1 (6 bases). V dropped 3 bases and J dropped 2 bases, with 13 bases sitting between them. This CDR3 spans 15 amino acids. Germline CDR1 and CDR2: MNHNS and SASEGT. The CDR3 protein is CASSEWWQGNYGYTF. The DNA for the CDR3 is TGTGCCAGCAGTGAGTGGTGGCAGGGGAACTATGGCTACACCTTC.

The V and J genes are TRBV7-2 and TRBJ2-7; the match to TRBD2 covers 8 bases. The CDR3 extends over 15 amino acids. CDR1 and CDR2 from the germline V gene are SGHTA and FQGNSA. The trim removed 5 bases at V and 4 bases at J, leaving 10 bases unmatched. DNA for the CDR3: TGTGCCAGCAGCCGGGAGGCGGGGGGTGGATACGAGCAGTACTTC. Its translation is CASSREAGGGYEQYF.